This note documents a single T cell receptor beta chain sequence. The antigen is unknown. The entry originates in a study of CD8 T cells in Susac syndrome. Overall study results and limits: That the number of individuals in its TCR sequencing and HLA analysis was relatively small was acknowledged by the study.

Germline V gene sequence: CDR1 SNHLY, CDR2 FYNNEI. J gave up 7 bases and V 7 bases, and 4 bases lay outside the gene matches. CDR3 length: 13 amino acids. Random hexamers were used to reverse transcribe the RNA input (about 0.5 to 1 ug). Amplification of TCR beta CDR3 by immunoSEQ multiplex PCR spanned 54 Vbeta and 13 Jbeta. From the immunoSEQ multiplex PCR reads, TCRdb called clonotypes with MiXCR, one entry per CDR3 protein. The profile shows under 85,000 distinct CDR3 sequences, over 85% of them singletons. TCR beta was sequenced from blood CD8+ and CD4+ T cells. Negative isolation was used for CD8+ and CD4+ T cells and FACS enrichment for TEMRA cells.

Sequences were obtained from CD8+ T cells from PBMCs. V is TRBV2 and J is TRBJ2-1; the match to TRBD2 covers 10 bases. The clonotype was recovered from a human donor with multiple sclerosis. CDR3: CASTLAGANEQFF. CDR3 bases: TGTGCCAGCACGCTAGCGGGAGCGAATGAGCAGTTCTTC.